This T cell receptor beta chain came from a study of response to subunit inactivated influenza vaccine. TCRdb redid the calling of the RT-PCR reads with MiXCR, one entry per CDR3 protein. Among 800,000 to 1,000,000 distinct CDR3 sequences, 21% were seen once, and the ten largest hold roughly 10%. The trim removed 6 bases at V and 6 bases at J, leaving 2 bases unmatched. There are 14 residues in the CDR3. Germline V lookup: CDR1 ENHRY, CDR2 SYGVKD. This clonotype was detected a few times. This receptor was taken from a man aged 45 to 65 who received an inactivated influenza vaccine. This chain uses TRBV10-3 with TRBJ2-1; 13 nucleotides align to TRBD2. This specimen consisted of PBMCs from blood, obtained more than 4 days after vaccination. In DNA, the CDR3 is TGTGCCATCAGAGGACTAGCGGGAGTCAATGAGCAGTTCTTC. It yields the protein CAIRGLAGVNEQFF.